One sample yielded the 17 T cell receptor beta chains listed below, sequenced in a study of blood T cell repertoires in COVID-19. The protocol was immunoSEQ multiplex PCR, while the TCRdb copy is restricted to in-frame clones and leaves out a portion. The sample records around 380,000 clones, roughly 80% being singletons. What was sequenced was peripheral blood. The receptor set was obtained from a human donor with acute or convalescent COVID-19. The donor label of this sample is uncertain.

The chain uses TRBV7-9 and TRBJ1-2, with D tentatively TRBD1 (6 bases). Between the trimmed V and J ends, which lost 4 bases and 3 bases, there was a span of 12 bases. Germline assignment: CDR1 SEHNR and CDR2 FQNEAQ (reference sequence). CDR3 length: 14 residues. In DNA form, the CDR3 reads TGTGCCAGCAGCTCAAGGACAGACTACTATGGCTACACCTTC. Protein product: CASSSRTDYYGYTF.

The chain recombines TRBV11-2 with TRBJ2-7; 7 nucleotides line up with TRBD1. The CDR3 contains 14 residues. Trimming took 4 bases from V and 4 from J; bases not matched to a gene: 7. Germline CDR1 is SGHAT and CDR2 is FQNNGV. CDR3 sequence: CASSSEQGSYEQYF. The CDR3 DNA follows: TGTGCCAGCAGCTCCGAACAGGGGTCTTACGAGCAGTACTTC.

The V gene is TRBV6-1, the J gene TRBJ1-2, with D possibly matching TRBD1 (5 bases). This CDR3 is built from 13 residues. Germline V lookup: CDR1 MNHNS, CDR2 SASEGT. Trimming left V 5 bases short and J 8 bases short, with 15 bases between. In DNA form, the CDR3 reads TGTGCCAGCAGTTCGGACACGGTCAAAGGCTACACCTTC. This gives the protein CASSSDTVKGYTF.

This chain joins TRBV5-1 and TRBJ2-2, with 7 bases identical to TRBD1. The V gene's germline CDR1 is SGHRS and CDR2 YFSETQ. After removal of 1 base from V and 4 bases from J, the junction contained 7 bases not matched to a gene. The CDR3 contains 16 residues. CDR3 bases: TGCGCCAGCAGCTTGAGACAGGGAAGGGGCACCGGGGAGCTGTTTTTT. It specifies CASSLRQGRGTGELFF. Full variable domain (outside the CDR3, taken from reference TRBV5-1 and TRBJ2-2): KAGVTQTPRYLIKTRGQQVTLSCSPISGHRSVSWYQQTPGQGLQFLFEYFSETQRNKGNFPGRFSGRQFSNSRSEMNVSTLELGDSALYLCASSLRQGRGTGELFFGEGSRLTVL.

The gene calls are TRBV30 and TRBJ2-3, with D possibly TRBD2 on 6 matching bases. Germline CDR1 is GTSNPN and CDR2 is SVGIG (reference sequence). This CDR3 is built from 13 residues. With 8 bases removed from V and 4 bases from J, the gap between germline ends came to 16 bases. In DNA form, the CDR3 reads TGTGCCGGATCACGGAGGGCCGCAGATACGCAGTATTTT. Translating it yields CAGSRRAADTQYF.

The gene calls are TRBV19 and TRBJ1-2; 9 nucleotides match TRBD1. The V gene end was trimmed by 1 base and the J gene end by 8 bases; junction bases not matched to a gene: 11. Germline V CDR1 and CDR2: LNHDA, SQIVND (reference sequence). There are 16 residues in the CDR3. The CDR3 nucleotides are TGTGCCAGTAGTATAGCGACACAGGGGGCGCGGGAGGGCTACACCTTC. Its translation: CASSIATQGAREGYTF.

V usage is TRBV5-1 and J usage is TRBJ1-2; no clear D. The germline gives CDR1 SGHRS, CDR2 YFSETQ. This CDR3 has 14 amino acids. V lost 4 bases to trimming and J lost 2 bases, with 12 bases between them. The DNA for the CDR3 is TGCGCCAGCAGCCCATCACATTGGAACTATGGCTACACCTTC. Protein product: CASSPSHWNYGYTF.

This rearrangement joins TRBV3-1 (or the pseudogene TRBV3-2) to TRBJ2-7; 7 nucleotides match TRBD1. V lost 2 bases to trimming and J lost 2 bases; unmatched junction nucleotides: 12. The CDR3 has 17 amino acids. The germline V gene encodes CDR1 LGHDT and CDR2 YNNKEL (reference sequence). The CDR3 protein is CASSQTGLGTATYEQYF. CDR3 in DNA: TGTGCCAGCAGCCAAACTGGTCTGGGGACAGCAACCTACGAGCAGTACTTC.

This chain links TRBV3-1 (or the pseudogene TRBV3-2) with TRBJ1-2; weak D call: TRBD1 (5 bases). CDR3 length: 15 amino acids. V lost 4 bases, J lost 2 bases, and 14 bases lay in between. In germline, CDR1 is LGHDT, CDR2 YNNKEL (reference sequence). Written as DNA, the CDR3 is TGTGCCAGCAGCCCTCGGAGCAGGGCCAACTATGGCTACACCTTC. Its translation is CASSPRSRANYGYTF.

J is TRBJ1-2 and V is TRBV5-4, with 7 bases identical to TRBD1. V shed 4 bases, J shed 3 bases, and the junction held 9 bases outside the gene matches. CDR3 length: 15 residues. Germline CDR1 SGHNT, CDR2 YYREEE (reference sequence). The CDR3 bases are TGTGCCAGCAGCCCCGGCGCAGGGGGGTACTATGGCTACACCTTC. Encoded protein: CASSPGAGGYYGYTF.

The rearrangement joins TRBV4-1 to TRBJ1-2, with TRBD1 identical over 11 bases. CDR1 is MGHRA, CDR2 YSYEKL, per germline. The CDR3 has 15 amino acids. The V and J ends lost 4 bases and 6 bases, in that order; junction bases with no gene match: 7. The CDR3 spells CASSPGTGGGHGYTF. The CDR3 DNA is TGCGCCAGCAGCCCAGGGACAGGGGGGGGGCATGGCTACACCTTC.

The chain uses TRBV2 and TRBJ2-7; D possibly corresponds to TRBD2 (6 bases). There are 13 residues in the CDR3. The V end lost 6 bases, the J end lost 0 bases, and 9 bases lay between the germline ends. The germline gives CDR1 SNHLY, CDR2 FYNNEI. CDR3 in amino acids: CASRGGYSYEQYF. The CDR3 region has the DNA TGTGCCAGCAGGGGGGGATACTCCTACGAGCAGTACTTC.

CDR3 sequence (DNA): TGTGCCGGGGGCCGACAGGGAAGGAACTATGGCTACACCTTC. It translates to CAGGRQGRNYGYTF. The J gene is TRBJ1-2, the V gene TRBV30; 7 nucleotides line up with TRBD1. This CDR3 contains 14 residues. The J segment lost 2 bases and the V segment lost 8 bases, leaving 11 bases of the junction unmatched. Germline CDR1 is GTSNPN and CDR2 is SVGIG (reference sequence).

The V and J genes are TRBV5-1 and TRBJ1-4; unclear D gene. CDR3 length: 14 residues. Trimming shortened V by 3 bases and J by 7 bases, and 13 bases separated the two germline ends. The germline V gene encodes CDR1 SGHRS and CDR2 YFSETQ. The CDR3 loop reads CASSSRTGVEKLFF. The CDR3 coding sequence is TGCGCCAGCAGCTCGAGGACCGGGGTTGAAAAACTGTTTTTT.

V gene TRBV10-3 combines with J gene TRBJ1-2; no firm D call. V dropped 10 bases and J dropped 5 bases, with 17 bases sitting between them. Germline V CDR1 and CDR2: ENHRY, SYGVKD. The CDR3 contains 13 residues. CDR3 sequence reads: CATRTDSLYGYTF. CDR3 nucleotide sequence: TGTGCCACGCGGACGGACTCCTTGTATGGCTACACCTTC.

The genes are TRBV18 and TRBJ1-5, with D maybe TRBD1 (5 bases). The germline V and J ends were trimmed by 2 bases and 5 bases, with 13 bases remaining between them. The CDR3 is made up of 15 amino acids. The V gene's germline CDR1 is KGHSH and CDR2 LQKENI. The CDR3 DNA reads as TGTGCCAGCTCACCAGGAGGGACTAGATATCAGCCCCAGCATTTT. Amino acids: CASSPGGTRYQPQHF.

The CDR3 nucleotides read TGTGCCAGCACCCAGCGGGCGGGCACAGATACGCAGTATTTT. Residues: CASTQRAGTDTQYF. The chain recombines TRBV2 with TRBJ2-3, with a tentative D call TRBD2 (6 bases). The CDR3 length is 14 residues. Deletions cut 7 bases from V and 1 base from J, with 12 bases between. The V gene's germline CDR1 is SNHLY and CDR2 FYNNEI. The whole variable domain, filled in from reference TRBV2 and TRBJ2-3, reads EPEVTQTPSHQVTQMGQEVILRCVPISNHLYFYWYRQILGQKVEFLVSFYNNEISEKSEIFDDQFSVERPDGSNFTLKIRSTKLEDSAMYFCASTQRAGTDTQYFGPGTRLTVL.